The source of this T cell receptor beta chain is a study of T cell repertoires in cytomegalovirus infection. TCRdb recomputed calls from the reads with MiXCR, one row per CDR3 protein. The sample holds some 390,000 distinct CDR3 sequences; around 18% are singletons and the top ten take 8.7%. The V gene lost 5 bases and the J gene lost 4 bases, with 17 bases spanning the gap. The CDR3 consists of 16 residues. In germline, CDR1 is SGHVS, CDR2 FNYEAQ. This clonotype was seen more than once but under ten times. Material: PBMCs. This TCR came from a human donor in good health (CMV status not recorded). Some clones in this sample may be carry-over from other donors' samples. The chain recombines TRBV7-6 with TRBJ2-2, with a tentative D call TRBD1 (6 bases). CDR3 sequence: CASSPRPGHSTGELFF. The CDR3 nucleotides are TGTGCCAGCAGCCCAAGACCGGGACACTCCACCGGGGAGCTGTTTTTT. Filled out from reference TRBV7-6 and TRBJ2-2, the complete variable domain reads GAGVSQSPRYKVTKRGQDVALRCDPISGHVSLYWYRQALGQGPEFLTYFNYEAQQDKSGLPNDRFSAERPEGSISTLTIQRTEQRDSAMYRCASSPRPGHSTGELFFGEGSRLTVL.